This passage covers 2 T cell receptor beta chains from one sample sequenced in a study of cytomegalovirus exposure and HLA in healthy donors. 60 Vbeta and 13 Jbeta primers were used in PCR. Profiled with immunoSEQ multiplex PCR; TCRdb holds only in-frame clones, not every one. The sample includes approximately 150,000 clones, approximately 80% of them seen just once. The sequencing input was PBMCs. These receptors were taken from a man aged 25-40 years in good health and CMV-seronegative.

This sequence joins TRBV13 and TRBJ2-3; 10 bases are shared with TRBD2. The CDR3 extends over 15 amino acids. J lost 5 bases, V lost 5 bases, and 7 bases had no gene match. CDR1 and CDR2 from the germline V gene are PRHDT and FYEKMQ (reference sequence). The CDR3 reads CASSPKRGGRDTQYF. Written as DNA, the CDR3 is TGTGCCAGCAGCCCAAAGCGGGGGGGCCGAGATACGCAGTATTTT. Drawing the rest from reference TRBV13 and TRBJ2-3, the complete variable domain is AAGVIQSPRHLIKEKRETATLKCYPIPRHDTVYWYQQGPGQDPQFLISFYEKMQSDKGSIPDRFSAQQFSDYHSELNMSSLELGDSALYFCASSPKRGGRDTQYFGPGTRLTVL.

This chain joins TRBV7-2 and TRBJ2-1; 7 bases fit TRBD2. Germline V gene data show CDR1 as SGHTA and CDR2 as FQGNSA. This CDR3 has 14 residues. With V trimmed by 2 bases and J by 5 bases, 3 bases remained unmatched. The DNA for the CDR3 is TGTGCCAGCAGCTTACCCGGGACTAACAATGAGCAGTTCTTC. It yields the protein CASSLPGTNNEQFF.